A selection of T cell receptor beta chains follows, all from one sample in a study of cytomegalovirus exposure and HLA in healthy donors. Only in-frame clones appear in the TCRdb table, and some are missing; sequencing was by immunoSEQ multiplex PCR. The sample includes some 210,000 clones, about nine tenths of them seen just once. The sequenced sample consisted of PBMCs. The receptors originated from a woman aged 18-29 years in good health and CMV-seropositive. The conserved cysteine and the conserved F or W are not part of the CDR3 here.

CDR3 | V
ATNPFVGLGGEQY | TRBV6-6
ATSPHRADQPQH | TRBV15
ASSRTSGGPQETQY | TRBV4-2
ASSSDRAGYANYGYT | TRBV7-6
ASSQSAGDQPQH | TRBV4-2
ASEGTGYNEQF | TRBV27
AWSVGTSWSYEQY | TRBV30
ASLGTGNYEQY | TRBV28
ASRFSAGQPQH | TRBV2
ASSLGQGYYEQY | TRBV5-1
ASSRQSSSYEQY | TRBV19
ASSWARVGVHGYT | TRBV5-6
ASSLDNSNQPQH | TRBV5-1
ASSVTGAPFTDTQY | TRBV19
ASRGQGNQPQH | TRBV2
ASSDPGTSGMRGPTGELF | TRBV9
AWSVDRGGHEQF | TRBV30
ASEDFQETQY | TRBV2
ASGSRMTYNEQF | TRBV10-2
ASSIREHGELF | TRBV18
ASSAGLAGETTDTQY | TRBV5-1
ASSEDINQPQH | TRBV6-4